The 3 T cell receptor beta chains below were found in one sample sequenced in a study of T cell changes during pregnancy in multiple sclerosis. Libraries were prepared by immunoSEQ multiplex PCR; TCRdb keeps only in-frame clonotypes and omits some of them. The sample comprises some 80,000 clones, 80% to 90% of which are singletons, and approximately 0.97% rests with the top ten. Sample: peripheral blood, taken in the first trimester of pregnancy. Receptors were obtained from a female donor in good health, enrolled as a control in a pregnancy study.

V usage is TRBV9 and J usage is TRBJ2-7; the D is unclear. With 3 bases removed from V and 0 bases from J, the gap between germline ends came to 7 bases. The CDR3 consists of 13 residues. Looked up from germline, CDR1 is SGDLS and CDR2 is YYNGEE. Here the CDR3 DNA reads TGTGCCAGCAGCGGAGATGGCTCCTACGAGCAGTACTTC. The encoded protein is CASSGDGSYEQYF.

This chain uses TRBV6-5 with TRBJ2-1; 7 nucleotides match TRBD1. V trimming: 6 bases; J trimming: 4 bases; junction bases outside the gene matches: 6. Germline V lookup: CDR1 MNHEY, CDR2 SVGAGI. The CDR3 has 14 residues. Written as DNA, the CDR3 is TGTGCCAGCAGGCTCGGGACAGTTTACAATGAGCAGTTCTTC. Residues: CASRLGTVYNEQFF.

The J gene is TRBJ2-3, the V gene TRBV5-6; D may be TRBD2 (6 bases). The CDR3 covers 15 residues. Between the trimmed V and J ends, which lost 0 bases and 4 bases, there was a span of 12 bases. Germline assignment: CDR1 SGHDT and CDR2 YYEEEE. The CDR3, as DNA: TGTGCCAGCAGCTTGGAGACGGGAGTTTCAGATACGCAGTATTTT. Its protein is CASSLETGVSDTQYF.